The rows below give T cell receptor beta chains drawn from one sample of a study of response to subunit inactivated influenza vaccine. TCRdb re-derived calls from the RT-PCR reads in MiXCR, one entry per CDR3 protein. The table has approximately 480,000 distinct CDR3 sequences, 11% seen once; the top ten hold roughly 12%. The specimen was PBMCs from blood, collected 40 to 50 days after vaccination. The source is a man over 45 who received an inactivated influenza vaccine. Both conserved end residues are part of each CDR3. The order of the fields is clone size, V gene, J gene, D gene, CDR3 DNA, CDR3 protein. D genes are given only for firm matches. The listing skips clone size in some rows; elsewhere it reads once, few, many or a size class.

abundance: -
v_gene: TRBV12-3/TRBV12-4
j_gene: TRBJ2-1
d_gene: TRBD2
CDR3nt: TGTGCCAGCAGTTCCGCGGCGGGGGGCCGATACAATGAGCAGTTCTTC
CDR3aa: CASSSAAGGRYNEQFF

abundance: -
v_gene: TRBV6-2/TRBV6-3
j_gene: TRBJ2-5
d_gene: TRBD2
CDR3nt: TGTGCCAGCAGCAGAGACCTGAATAGCGGGGTCGAGAAGACCCAGTACTTC
CDR3aa: CASSRDLNSGVEKTQYF

abundance: -
v_gene: TRBV2
j_gene: TRBJ2-1
d_gene: TRBD2
CDR3nt: TGTGCCAGCACAGGACTAGCGGAATCTGATCCGTTCTTC
CDR3aa: CASTGLAESDPFF

abundance: -
v_gene: TRBV7-2
j_gene: TRBJ1-4
d_gene: -
CDR3nt: TGTGCCAGCAGTCCTCGGGGACCGGCAAATGAAAAACTGTTTTTT
CDR3aa: CASSPRGPANEKLFF

abundance: -
v_gene: TRBV28
j_gene: TRBJ2-5
d_gene: -
CDR3nt: TGTGCCAGCAGTTTATTGAGGGGGGCTGGGGAGACCCAGTACTTC
CDR3aa: CASSLLRGAGETQYF

abundance: -
v_gene: TRBV6-2/TRBV6-3
j_gene: TRBJ1-1
d_gene: -
CDR3nt: TGTGCCAGCAGTTACGAGGCTGACATCGGTGAGAGAAACACTGAAGCTTTCTTT
CDR3aa: CASSYEADIGERNTEAFF

abundance: few
v_gene: TRBV7-9
j_gene: TRBJ1-1
d_gene: -
CDR3nt: TGTGCCAGCTGTCTTAGTGGGGGGGCTGGTGAAGCTTTCTTT
CDR3aa: CASCLSGGAGEAFF

abundance: -
v_gene: TRBV4-2
j_gene: TRBJ2-7
d_gene: -
CDR3nt: TGTGCCAGCAGCCAAGATAAAGGGGGGGTCGAGCAGTACTTC
CDR3aa: CASSQDKGGVEQYF

abundance: -
v_gene: TRBV13
j_gene: TRBJ2-7
d_gene: TRBD1
CDR3nt: TGTGCCAGCAGCTTAGGCACCTTGACAGGGGCCTACGAGCAGTACTTC
CDR3aa: CASSLGTLTGAYEQYF

abundance: -
v_gene: TRBV14
j_gene: TRBJ2-7
d_gene: -
CDR3nt: TGTGCCAGCAGCCAAGTTGGACAGACCCCCCACGAGCAGTACTTC
CDR3aa: CASSQVGQTPHEQYF